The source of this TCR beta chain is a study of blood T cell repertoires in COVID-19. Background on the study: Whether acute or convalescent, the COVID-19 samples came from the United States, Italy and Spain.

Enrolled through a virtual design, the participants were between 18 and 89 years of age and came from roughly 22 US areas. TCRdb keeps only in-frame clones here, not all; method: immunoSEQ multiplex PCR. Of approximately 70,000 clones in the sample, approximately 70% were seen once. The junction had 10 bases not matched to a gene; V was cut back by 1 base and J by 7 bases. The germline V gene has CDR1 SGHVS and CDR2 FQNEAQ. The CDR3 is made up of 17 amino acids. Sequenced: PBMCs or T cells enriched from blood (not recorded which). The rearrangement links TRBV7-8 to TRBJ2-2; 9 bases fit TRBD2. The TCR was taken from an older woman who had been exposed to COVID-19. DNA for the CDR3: TGTGCCAGCAGCTTAGGGAGGCGGGGGGGTTTGATCGGGGAGCTGTTTTTT. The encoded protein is CASSLGRRGGLIGELFF.